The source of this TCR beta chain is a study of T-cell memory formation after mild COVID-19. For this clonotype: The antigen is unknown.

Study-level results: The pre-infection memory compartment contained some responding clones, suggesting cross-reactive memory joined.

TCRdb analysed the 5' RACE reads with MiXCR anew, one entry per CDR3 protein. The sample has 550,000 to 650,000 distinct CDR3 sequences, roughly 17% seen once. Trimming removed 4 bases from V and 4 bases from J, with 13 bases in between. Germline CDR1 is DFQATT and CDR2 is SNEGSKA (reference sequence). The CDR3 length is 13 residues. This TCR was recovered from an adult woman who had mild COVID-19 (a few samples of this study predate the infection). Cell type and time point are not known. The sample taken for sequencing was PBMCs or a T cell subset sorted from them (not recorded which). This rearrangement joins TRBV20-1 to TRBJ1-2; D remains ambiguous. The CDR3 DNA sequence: TGCAGTGCTACCGCGATGGAAAGCTATGGCTACACCTTC. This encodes CSATAMESYGYTF.